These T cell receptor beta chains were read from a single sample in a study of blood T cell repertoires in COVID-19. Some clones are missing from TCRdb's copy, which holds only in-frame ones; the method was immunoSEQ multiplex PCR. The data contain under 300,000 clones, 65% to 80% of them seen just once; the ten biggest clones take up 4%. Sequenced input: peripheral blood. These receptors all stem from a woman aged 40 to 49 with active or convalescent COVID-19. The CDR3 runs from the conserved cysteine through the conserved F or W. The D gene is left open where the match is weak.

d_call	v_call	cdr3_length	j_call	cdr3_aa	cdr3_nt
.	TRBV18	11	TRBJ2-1	CASSPGTEQFF	TGTGCCAGCTCACCAGGGACAGAGCAGTTCTTC
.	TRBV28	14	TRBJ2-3	CASSLPWWGLTQYF	TGTGCCAGCAGCCTACCATGGTGGGGGCTGACGCAGTATTTT
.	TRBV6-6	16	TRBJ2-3	CASSPPPAASTDTQYF	TGTGCCAGCAGCCCCCCCCCAGCGGCTAGCACAGATACGCAGTATTTT
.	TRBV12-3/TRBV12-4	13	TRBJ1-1	CASSLQMNTEAFF	TGTGCCAGCAGTCTGCAGATGAACACTGAAGCTTTCTTT
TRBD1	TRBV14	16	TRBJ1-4	CASSQEAGTVGEKLFF	TGTGCCAGCAGCCAAGAGGCCGGGACAGTTGGGGAAAAACTGTTTTTT
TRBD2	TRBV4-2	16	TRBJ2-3	CASSQELQRGGRTQYF	TGTGCCAGCAGCCAAGAACTACAGCGGGGGGGCCGTACGCAGTATTTT
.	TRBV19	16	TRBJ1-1	CASSIMASAGGTEAFF	TGTGCCAGTAGTATCATGGCATCGGCGGGAGGCACTGAAGCTTTCTTT
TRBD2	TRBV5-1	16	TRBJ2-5	CASSRTSGGFQETQYF	TGCGCCAGCAGCCGTACTAGCGGGGGATTCCAAGAGACCCAGTACTTC
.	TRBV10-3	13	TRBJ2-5	CAIMGQLQETQYF	TGTGCCATCATGGGCCAGCTACAAGAGACCCAGTACTTC
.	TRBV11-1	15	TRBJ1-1	CASSSLTGSNTEAFF	TGTGCCAGCAGCTCGTTGACAGGATCGAACACTGAAGCTTTCTTT